One sample yielded the 24 T cell receptor beta chains listed below, sequenced in a study of T cells in Graves' hyperthyroidism and ophthalmopathy. Template material for amplifying TCR beta CDR3 regions consisted of RNA transcripts. TCR CDR3 regions were first amplified by RT-PCR with HTBI primers. Via MiXCR, TCRdb re-called the multiplex PCR reads, giving one row per CDR3 protein. The sample records 360,000 or so distinct CDR3 sequences, roughly 15% being singletons. What was sequenced was blood. These receptor sequences come from an older woman with Graves' ophthalmopathy.

A note on this clonotype: A much larger clonotype is one base distant, so this may be a read error. The rearrangement links TRBV3-1 to TRBJ2-7; possibly TRBD2 for D (6 bases). The V end was cut by 4 bases, the J end by 6 bases, with 13 bases between. The germline CDR1 and CDR2 sequences are LGHDT and YNNKEL (reference sequence). The CDR3 has 13 residues. DNA for the CDR3: TGTGCCAGCAGCCCCCCGCCGGGAGTCGAGCAGTACTTC. Translated: CASSPPPGVEQYF.

This clonotype was picked up many times. The chain has TRBV6-1 and TRBJ2-2; the match to TRBD2 covers 13 bases. The CDR3 contains 19 residues. After removal of 7 bases from V and 5 bases from J, the junction contained 16 bases not matched to a gene. Germline CDR1 reads MNHNS; CDR2 reads SASEGT. CDR3 sequence (DNA): TGTGCCAGCATCGGCCTCCTCGGACTAGCGGGAGATCAGACCGGGGAGCTGTTTTTT. Amino acids: CASIGLLGLAGDQTGELFF.

This clonotype appeared many times. The rearrangement joins TRBV30 to TRBJ2-5; D is uncertain. Germline-derived CDR1 and CDR2 are GTSNPN and SVGIG (reference sequence). The CDR3 runs to 13 residues. V lost 6 bases to trimming and J lost 5 bases, with 16 bases between them. As DNA, the CDR3 is TGTGCCTGCGAACTGCCCTCGTCGGAGACCCAGTACTTC. This codes for CACELPSSETQYF.

The chain combines TRBV7-8 with TRBJ2-1; TRBD2 matches 8 bases. Trimming removed 5 bases from V and 7 bases from J; junction bases left unmatched: 10. Germline V gene sequence: CDR1 SGHVS, CDR2 FQNEAQ. The CDR3 is made up of 15 amino acids. The CDR3 DNA follows: TGTGCCAGCAGCCTTCTAGCGGGTTATTCGAATGAGCAGTTCTTC. Encoded protein: CASSLLAGYSNEQFF. The variable domain in full, with the rest retrieved from reference TRBV7-8 and TRBJ2-1, is GAGVSQSPRYKVAKRGQDVALRCDPISGHVSLFWYQQALGQGPEFLTYFQNEAQLDKSGLPSDRFFAERPEGSVSTLKIQRTQQEDSAVYLCASSLLAGYSNEQFFGPGTRLTVL.

This chain links TRBV10-3 with TRBJ2-1; 12 nucleotides line up with TRBD2. With 6 bases clipped from V and 0 bases from J, the junction kept 12 bases outside the gene matches. The CDR3 contains 19 residues. Germline CDR1 and CDR2: ENHRY and SYGVKD. This CDR3 is CAIRTSGLAGSNSYNEQFF. CDR3 in DNA: TGTGCCATCAGGACCTCGGGACTAGCGGGCTCCAACTCCTACAATGAGCAGTTCTTC.

This clonotype came up many times. CDR3 amino acids: CSAAQGTGGRTFF. The CDR3 DNA reads as TGCAGTGCTGCTCAAGGGACAGGGGGTCGGACTTTCTTT. The chain combines TRBV20-1 with TRBJ1-1; 11 bases map to TRBD1. The germline CDR1 and CDR2 sequences are DFQATT and SNEGSKA (reference sequence). The CDR3 has 13 residues. With 5 bases clipped from V and 12 bases from J, the junction kept 11 bases outside the gene matches.

This clonotype has just a few counts. The junction departs from germline at one end; a sequencing error may be responsible. The chain links TRBV29-1 to TRBJ2-5, with 8 bases lining up with TRBD1. The germline gives CDR1 SQVTM, CDR2 ANQGSEA. This CDR3 contains 13 residues. The CDR3 DNA reads as TGCAGCGTCGAAGGGACAGGCTTCACGGCCCAGTACTTC. It codes for CSVEGTGFTAQYF.

This chain's CDR3 is CASSYRGGRAGGTEAFF. The CDR3 DNA is TGTGCCAGCAGTTACCGGGGGGGGCGAGCTGGGGGGACTGAAGCTTTCTTT. V gene TRBV27 combines with J gene TRBJ1-1, with a possible D match to TRBD1 (6 bases). V was shortened by 4 bases and J by 5 bases, with 23 bases between the two germline ends. Germline CDR1 and CDR2: MNHEY and SMNVEV (reference sequence). The CDR3 consists of 17 residues.

Points on this clonotype: One end of the junction fails to match germline, which may point to a read error. This chain joins TRBV5-1 and TRBJ1-5; D is possibly TRBD1 (5 bases). Germline values: CDR1 SGHRS, CDR2 YFSETQ. This CDR3 is 14 amino acids long. This CDR3 is CAGSLDGTYQPQHF. CDR3 DNA sequence: TGCGCCGGCAGCTTGGACGGGACGTATCAGCCCCAGCATTTT.

Of note for this clonotype: A junction end diverges from the germline sequence, so it may reflect a read error. V gene TRBV12-3 or TRBV12-4 combines with J gene TRBJ1-5, with D tentatively TRBD1 (6 bases). The CDR3 is 13 amino acids. The CDR3 DNA reads as TGTGCCAGCAAAGAACAGGGTCATCAGCCCCACCATTTT. This encodes CASKEQGHQPHHF.

This clonotype was detected ten times or more. The gene calls are TRBV28 and TRBJ2-5; 13 bases line up with TRBD2. Germline V lookup: CDR1 MDHEN, CDR2 SYDVKM. This CDR3 has 15 amino acids. The ends lost 5 bases at V and 5 bases at J; junction bases unmatched: 5. This chain's CDR3 is CASSGLAGVGETQYF. The CDR3 DNA follows: TGTGCCAGCAGTGGACTAGCGGGAGTTGGGGAGACCCAGTACTTC. The full variable domain, its missing parts supplied by reference TRBV28 and TRBJ2-5, is DVKVTQSSRYLVKRTGEKVFLECVQDMDHENMFWYRQDPGLGLRLIYFSYDVKMKEKGDIPEGYSVSREKKERFSLILESASTNQTSMYLCASSGLAGVGETQYFGPGTRLLVL.

This sequence joins TRBV5-1 and TRBJ2-3; D unclear. Germline V gene sequence: CDR1 SGHRS, CDR2 YFSETQ. The CDR3 contains 15 residues. V was shortened by 0 bases and J by 1 base, with 9 bases between the two germline ends. The CDR3 DNA is TGCGCCAGCAGCTTGGGGGCGGCCCGCACAGATACGCAGTATTTT. Its translation is CASSLGAARTDTQYF.

In this sample, this clonotype turned up a few times. The chain couples TRBV28 to TRBJ2-3; D gene unclear. This CDR3 comprises 12 residues. Deletions cut 2 bases from V and 11 bases from J, with 11 bases between. Germline V gene data show CDR1 as MDHEN and CDR2 as SYDVKM. In nucleotides, the CDR3 is TGTGCCAGCAGTTTACGGCTCTACCTGCAGTATTTT. Its protein is CASSLRLYLQYF.

CDR3 DNA: TGTGCCAGCAGGTTAGCGGGAGGGCCGGACGAGCAGTACTTC. Translating it yields CASRLAGGPDEQYF. This chain connects TRBV25-1 to TRBJ2-7; 11 nucleotides align to TRBD2. V lost 6 bases and J lost 5; bases outside the gene matches: 6. This CDR3 contains 14 residues. Germline CDR1 and CDR2: MGHDK and SYGVNS.

The gene calls are TRBV27 and TRBJ1-6, with D perhaps matching TRBD1 (5 bases). Trimming cost V 7 bases and J 7 bases, with 14 bases left between them. The CDR3 loop spans 14 amino acids. Looked up from germline, CDR1 is MNHEY and CDR2 is SMNVEV (reference sequence). This chain's CDR3 is CASTDWGVNSPLHF. In nucleotides, the CDR3 is TGTGCCAGCACCGATTGGGGGGTCAATTCACCCCTCCACTTT.

Ten or more counts support this clonotype. V and J are TRBV20-1 and TRBJ2-7; 8 bases are a match to TRBD2. There are 12 residues in the CDR3. The V gene end was trimmed by 2 bases and the J gene end by 5 bases; junction bases not matched to a gene: 2. The V gene's germline CDR1 is DFQATT and CDR2 SNEGSKA (reference sequence). This CDR3 is CSARILADEQYF. Written as DNA, the CDR3 is TGCAGTGCTAGAATACTAGCGGACGAGCAGTACTTC.

The table lists this clonotype with a few counts. The chain links TRBV10-3 to TRBJ2-7, with 8 nucleotides matching TRBD2. The V and J ends lost 5 bases and 0 bases, in that order; junction bases with no gene match: 15. This CDR3 spans 18 amino acids. Germline V CDR1 and CDR2: ENHRY, SYGVKD. Here the CDR3 DNA reads TGTGCCATCAGTCCGACGGTAGGACTAGCTCCGAGCTCCTACGAGCAGTACTTC. Encoded protein: CAISPTVGLAPSSYEQYF.

This clonotype was counted many times. The chain links TRBV12-3 or TRBV12-4 to TRBJ1-2; possibly TRBD1 for D (6 bases). Deletions cut 6 bases from V and 4 bases from J, with 18 bases between. The CDR3 extends over 15 amino acids. CDR3 DNA sequence: TGTGCCAGCAGGCCCGACAGGCTAACTTGCTATGGCTACACCTTC. This translates into CASRPDRLTCYGYTF.

The V call is TRBV20-1, the J call TRBJ1-5; D possibly corresponds to TRBD1 (5 bases). Germline CDR1 DFQATT, CDR2 SNEGSKA (reference sequence). This CDR3 is 15 amino acids long. The V and J ends lost 3 bases and 2 bases respectively, with 14 bases between them. DNA for the CDR3: TGCAGTGCTAGTGCTCCGACAGACGGCAATCAGCCCCAGCATTTT. Translation gives CSASAPTDGNQPQHF.

In this sample, this clonotype turned up many times. The chain uses TRBV5-1 and TRBJ2-3; 10 bases are shared with TRBD2. The CDR3 covers 16 residues. Germline-derived CDR1 and CDR2 are SGHRS and YFSETQ. The V gene end was trimmed by 4 bases and the J gene end by 4 bases; junction bases not matched to a gene: 9. Here the CDR3 DNA reads TGCGCCAGCAGCGGCCGACTAGCGGGTATGTCAGATACGCAGTATTTT. The encoded protein is CASSGRLAGMSDTQYF.

This clonotype has a count of ten or more. This chain joins TRBV2 and TRBJ2-7; D is unclear. The germline gives CDR1 SNHLY, CDR2 FYNNEI. The CDR3 covers 14 residues. Trimming cost V 7 bases and J 0 bases, with 13 bases left between them. This CDR3 is CASTKTSSSYEQYF. CDR3 bases: TGTGCCAGCACCAAGACAAGTAGCTCCTACGAGCAGTACTTC.

This clonotype showed up many times. The chain couples TRBV20-1 to TRBJ1-4; no clear D. Germline V lookup: CDR1 DFQATT, CDR2 SNEGSKA (reference sequence). V lost 2 bases, J lost 4 bases, and 5 bases lay in between. This CDR3 has 12 residues. In nucleotides, the CDR3 is TGCAGTGCTAGAAGTTTTAATGAAAAACTGTTTTTT. It translates to CSARSFNEKLFF.

This clonotype has a handful of counts. The genes are TRBV18 and TRBJ1-5; possible D gene TRBD1, 5 bases. Between the trimmed V and J ends, which lost 6 bases and 11 bases, there was a span of 23 bases. The CDR3 has 15 amino acids. Germline values: CDR1 KGHSH, CDR2 LQKENI. CDR3 sequence: CASSLEHRQGESQHF. The CDR3, as DNA: TGTGCCAGCTCCCTGGAGCATCGGCAGGGCGAGTCCCAGCATTTT.

This clonotype showed up many times. V gene TRBV2 combines with J gene TRBJ2-2; 8 bases agree with TRBD2. Trimming cost V 9 bases and J 4 bases; bases outside gene matches: 10. CDR3 length equals 15 residues. The germline gives CDR1 SNHLY, CDR2 FYNNEI. The CDR3 DNA reads as TGTGCCAGGGCCTATCCGGGAGGGGGCACCGGGGAGCTGTTTTTT. Amino acid sequence: CARAYPGGGTGELFF.